The 7 T cell receptor beta chains given below trace back to one sample, sequenced in a study of graft-versus-host responses after intestinal transplantation. Clones were read by immunoSEQ multiplex PCR, and TCRdb kept only the in-frame ones, dropping some. The sample contains 13,000 to 15,000 clones, roughly 29% of which appear only once. The sample in question was alloreactive CD4+ T cells from a mixed lymphocyte reaction culture, obtained before intestinal transplant. As to subset: CFSE-low proliferating T cells sorted from approximately 6-day pre-transplant mixed lymphocyte reaction (GvH or HvG direction). The source of these receptors is a human patient who received an intestinal transplant.

This clone was found a few times. The chain is built from TRBV4-2 and TRBJ1-6, with D uncertain. Germline-derived CDR1 and CDR2 are LGHNA and YNFKEQ. The CDR3 is 14 residues long. The V gene lost 0 bases and the J gene lost 8 bases, with 8 bases spanning the gap. The CDR3: CASSQDRRDSPLHF. The CDR3 bases are TGTGCCAGCAGCCAAGATCGGAGGGATTCACCCCTCCACTTT.

The chain is built from TRBV28 and TRBJ2-7; 7 bases match TRBD1. Germline lookup yields CDR1 MDHEN and CDR2 SYDVKM. Trimming at V came to 7 bases and at J to 2 bases, leaving 8 bases not matched to a gene. The CDR3 runs to 14 residues. CDR3 protein: CASTLQGPTYEQYF. The CDR3, as DNA: TGTGCCAGCACCCTACAGGGGCCCACCTACGAGCAGTACTTC.

Only a few counts were recorded for this clone. The J gene is TRBJ2-7, the V gene TRBV2, with 8 bases identical to TRBD2. Germline CDR1 SNHLY, CDR2 FYNNEI. CDR3 length: 15 amino acids. V lost 3 bases and J lost 0; bases outside the gene matches: 4. The CDR3 DNA sequence: TGTGCCAGCAGTGACAGGACTAGCAACTCCTACGAGCAGTACTTC. Translated: CASSDRTSNSYEQYF.

The CDR3 DNA follows: TGTGCCAGTAGCCGGCTAAGGGACGAAAAACTGTTTTTT. It yields the protein CASSRLRDEKLFF. The rearrangement links TRBV5-4 to TRBJ1-4; tentative D call: TRBD1 (5 bases). Deletions cut 8 bases from V and 8 bases from J, with 16 bases between. Germline V gene lookup returns CDR1 SGHNT and CDR2 YYREEE (reference sequence). The CDR3 spans 13 residues.

The chain uses TRBV11-1 and TRBJ2-7; D may be TRBD1 (5 bases). CDR3 length: 14 amino acids. CDR1 SGHAT and CDR2 FQDESV come from the germline V gene (reference sequence). Trimming left V 1 base short and J 4 bases short, with 11 bases between. The CDR3 spells CASSLDRNRYEQYF. CDR3 DNA: TGTGCCAGCAGCTTAGACAGGAATCGTTACGAGCAGTACTTC.

This clone has only a few counts. CDR3 loop: CASSLEVGTRGEQYF. CDR3 in DNA: TGTGCCAGCAGCTTAGAGGTAGGCACCCGTGGGGAGCAGTACTTC. The rearrangement joins TRBV7-4 to TRBJ2-7; D is undetermined. This CDR3 has 15 residues. Germline V gives CDR1 SGHVT, CDR2 SQSDAQ. Trimming shortened V by 1 base and J by 7 bases, and 17 bases separated the two germline ends.

This clone was seen a few times. V and J are TRBV5-8 and TRBJ1-5, with unresolved D. V gave up 0 bases and J gave up 4 bases, with 11 bases separating them. The CDR3 is made up of 15 amino acids. The V gene's germline CDR1 is SGHTS and CDR2 YDEGEE. The CDR3: CASSLGLALNQPQHF. The CDR3 DNA is TGTGCCAGCAGCTTGGGTCTTGCTCTTAATCAGCCCCAGCATTTT. The complete variable domain, with remaining parts taken from reference TRBV5-8 and TRBJ1-5, reads EAGVTQSPTHLIKTRGQQATLRCSPISGHTSVYWYQQALGLGLQFLLWYDEGEERNRGNFPPRFSGRQFPNYSSELNVNALELEDSALYLCASSLGLALNQPQHFGDGTRLSIL.